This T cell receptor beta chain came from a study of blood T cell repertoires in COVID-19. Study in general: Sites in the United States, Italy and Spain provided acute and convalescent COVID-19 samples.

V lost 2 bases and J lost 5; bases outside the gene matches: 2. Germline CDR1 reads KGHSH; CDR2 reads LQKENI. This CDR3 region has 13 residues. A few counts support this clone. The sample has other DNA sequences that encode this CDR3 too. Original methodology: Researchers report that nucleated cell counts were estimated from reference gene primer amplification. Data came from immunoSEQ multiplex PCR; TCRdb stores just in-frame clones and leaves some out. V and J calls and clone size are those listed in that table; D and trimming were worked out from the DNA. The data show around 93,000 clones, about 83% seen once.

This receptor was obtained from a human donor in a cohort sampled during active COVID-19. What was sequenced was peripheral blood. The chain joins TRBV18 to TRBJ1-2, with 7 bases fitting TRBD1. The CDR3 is CASSPGTDYGYTF. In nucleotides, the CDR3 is TGTGCCAGCTCACCAGGGACAGATTATGGCTACACCTTC.